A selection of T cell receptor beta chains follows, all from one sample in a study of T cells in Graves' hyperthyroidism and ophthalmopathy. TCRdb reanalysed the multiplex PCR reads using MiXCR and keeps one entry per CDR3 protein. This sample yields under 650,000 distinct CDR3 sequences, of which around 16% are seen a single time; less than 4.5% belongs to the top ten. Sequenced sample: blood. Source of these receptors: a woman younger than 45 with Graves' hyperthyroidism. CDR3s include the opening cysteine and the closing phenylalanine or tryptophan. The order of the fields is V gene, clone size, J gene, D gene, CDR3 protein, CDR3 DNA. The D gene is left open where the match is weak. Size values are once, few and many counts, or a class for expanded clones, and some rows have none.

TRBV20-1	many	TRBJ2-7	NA	CSARVPTGYEQYF	TGCAGTGCTAGAGTTCCGACGGGCTACGAGCAGTACTTC
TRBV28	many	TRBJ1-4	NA	CASSVGVPEKLFF	TGTGCCAGCAGTGTTGGGGTCCCAGAAAAACTGTTTTTT
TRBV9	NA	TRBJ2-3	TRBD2	CASSPYTGLAGGPDTQYF	TGTGCCAGCAGCCCTTATACGGGACTAGCGGGAGGGCCAGATACGCAGTATTTT
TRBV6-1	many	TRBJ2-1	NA	CASRRRRGRVPSSSYNEQFF	TGTGCCAGCAGACGTCGTAGGGGCAGGGTCCCCTCTAGCTCCTACAATGAGCAGTTCTTC
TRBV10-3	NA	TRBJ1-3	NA	CAISATGSGNTIYF	TGTGCCATCAGTGCTACAGGCTCTGGAAACACCATATATTTT
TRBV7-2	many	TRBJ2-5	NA	CASSFNLETQYF	TGTGCCAGCAGCTTCAATCTCGAGACCCAGTACTTC
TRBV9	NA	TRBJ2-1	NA	CASSLSVQSGKDEQFF	TGTGCCAGCAGTTTGTCCGTGCAATCAGGAAAGGATGAGCAGTTCTTC
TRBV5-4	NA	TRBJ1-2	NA	CASSLGTLPGSTYGYTF	TGTGCCAGCAGCTTGGGGACACTACCCGGGTCGACCTATGGCTACACCTTC
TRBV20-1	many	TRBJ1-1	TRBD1	CSAFQTGTTEAFF	TGCAGTGCTTTTCAGACAGGGACCACTGAAGCTTTCTTT
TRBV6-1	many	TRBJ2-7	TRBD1	CASSFTGAEQYF	TGTGCCAGCAGTTTCACAGGGGCCGAGCAGTACTTC
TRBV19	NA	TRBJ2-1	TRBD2	CASNLLAGAQNEQFF	TGTGCCAGTAACCTACTAGCGGGAGCTCAAAATGAGCAGTTCTTC
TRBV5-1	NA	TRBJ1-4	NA	CASSFQGTETNEKLFF	TGCGCCAGCAGCTTTCAGGGCACGGAAACTAATGAAAAACTGTTTTTT
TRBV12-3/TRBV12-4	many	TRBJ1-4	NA	CASSQDSPPNEKLFF	TGTGCCAGCAGTCAGGACAGCCCACCTAATGAAAAACTGTTTTTT
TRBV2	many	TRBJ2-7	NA	CASSEGYEQYF	TGTGCCAGCAGTGAGGGCTACGAGCAGTACTTC
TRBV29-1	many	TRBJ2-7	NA	CSVERASDENYEQYF	TGCAGCGTTGAACGGGCGTCTGATGAGAATTACGAGCAGTACTTC
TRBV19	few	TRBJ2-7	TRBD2	CASETSLGSYEQYF	TGTGCCAGCGAGACTAGCCTGGGTTCCTACGAGCAGTACTTC
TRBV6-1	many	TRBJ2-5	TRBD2	CASSVLAGAVETQYF	TGTGCCAGCAGTGTACTAGCGGGAGCGGTAGAGACCCAGTACTTC
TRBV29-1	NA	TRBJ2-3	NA	CSVRTRFTDTRYF	TGCAGCGTCCGGACAAGATTCACAGATACGCGGTATTTT
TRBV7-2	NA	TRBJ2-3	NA	CASSSPWTDTQYF	TGTGCCAGCAGCTCCCCCTGGACAGATACGCAGTATTTT
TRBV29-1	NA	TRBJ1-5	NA	CSVVEGTPGQPQHF	TGCAGCGTTGTGGAAGGCACGCCGGGTCAGCCCCAGCATTTT
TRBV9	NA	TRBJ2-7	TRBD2	CASSPSPGTSDYEQYF	TGTGCCAGCAGCCCTAGCCCCGGGACTAGCGACTACGAGCAGTACTTC
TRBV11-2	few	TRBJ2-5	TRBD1	CASSPNTGVETQYF	TGTGCCAGCAGCCCAAATACAGGGGTGGAGACCCAGTACTTC
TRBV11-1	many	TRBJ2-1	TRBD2	CASRVHSGIYNEQFF	TGTGCCAGCAGAGTACATAGCGGGATTTACAATGAGCAGTTCTTC
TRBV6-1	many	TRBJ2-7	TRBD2	CASSLPGLGQHEQYF	TGTGCCAGCAGTTTACCGGGACTAGGTCAACACGAGCAGTACTTC
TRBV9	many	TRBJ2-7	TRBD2	CASSQAASGNYEQYF	TGTGCCAGCAGCCAAGCAGCTAGCGGGAACTACGAGCAGTACTTC
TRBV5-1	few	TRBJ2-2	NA	CASRESNTGELFF	TGCGCCAGCAGGGAATCGAACACCGGGGAGCTGTTTTTT
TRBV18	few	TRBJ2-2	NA	CASSPLEPIGELFF	TGTGCCAGCTCACCCCTAGAGCCCATCGGGGAGCTGTTTTTT
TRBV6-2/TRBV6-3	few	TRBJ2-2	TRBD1	CASSQWGQAPGELFF	TGTGCCAGCAGTCAATGGGGACAGGCCCCCGGGGAGCTGTTTTTT
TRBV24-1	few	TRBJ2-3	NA	CATSDFAGPGTDTQYF	TGTGCCACCAGTGATTTCGCGGGCCCTGGCACAGATACGCAGTATTTT
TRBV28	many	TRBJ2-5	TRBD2	CASSSGLPETQYF	TGTGCCAGCAGTTCGGGACTACCAGAGACCCAGTACTTC
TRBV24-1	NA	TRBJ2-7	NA	CATQGSEAYEQYF	TGTGCCACCCAAGGGTCAGAAGCCTACGAGCAGTACTTC
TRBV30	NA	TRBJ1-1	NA	CAWRLWSRENTEAFF	TGTGCCTGGAGATTGTGGTCCAGGGAGAACACTGAAGCTTTCTTT
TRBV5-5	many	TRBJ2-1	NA	CASSSPGGRNNEQFF	TGTGCCAGCAGCTCGCCTGGGGGGCGGAACAATGAGCAGTTCTTC
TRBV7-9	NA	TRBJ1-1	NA	CASSPSGGGEGTEAFF	TGTGCCAGCAGCCCTAGCGGTGGAGGGGAAGGGACTGAAGCTTTCTTT
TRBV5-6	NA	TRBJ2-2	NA	CASSALNPSNTGELFF	TGTGCCAGCAGCGCCCTCAATCCATCAAACACCGGGGAGCTGTTTTTT
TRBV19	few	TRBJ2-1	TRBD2	CASRAGGPYNEQFF	TGTGCCAGTAGGGCGGGAGGTCCCTACAATGAGCAGTTCTTC
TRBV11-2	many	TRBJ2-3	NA	CASSRGWVLSTDTQYF	TGTGCCAGCAGCCGAGGGTGGGTTCTCAGCACAGATACGCAGTATTTT
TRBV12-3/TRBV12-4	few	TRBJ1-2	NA	CASRQIRVGYTF	TGTGCCAGCAGACAGATTAGGGTTGGCTACACCTTC
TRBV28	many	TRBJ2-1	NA	CASSFVGNEQFF	TGTGCCAGCAGTTTTGTCGGCAATGAGCAGTTCTTC
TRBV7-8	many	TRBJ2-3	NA	CASSPKSKDTQYF	TGTGCCAGCAGCCCGAAAAGTAAAGATACGCAGTATTTT
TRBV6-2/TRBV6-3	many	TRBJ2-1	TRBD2	CASTLGLAAGEQFF	TGTGCCAGCACTTTAGGACTAGCCGCTGGGGAGCAGTTCTTC
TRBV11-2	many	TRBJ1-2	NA	CASSFLQGGGLDYTF	TGTGCCAGCAGCTTCCTGCAGGGTGGGGGACTTGACTACACCTTC
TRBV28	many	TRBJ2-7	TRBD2	CASSPSGRASEQYF	TGTGCCAGCAGCCCTAGCGGGAGGGCGTCCGAGCAGTACTTC
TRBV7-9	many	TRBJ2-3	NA	CASSSGATSTDTQYF	TGTGCCAGCAGCTCGGGAGCTACTAGCACAGATACGCAGTATTTT
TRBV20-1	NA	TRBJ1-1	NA	CSAREGGSNTEAFF	TGCAGTGCTAGAGAGGGAGGGTCGAACACTGAAGCTTTCTTT
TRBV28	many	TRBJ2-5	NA	CASSPLVETQYF	TGTGCCAGCAGCCCGTTGGTGGAGACCCAGTACTTC
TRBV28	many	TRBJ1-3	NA	CASRTSGDGNTIYF	TGTGCCAGCAGAACTTCAGGGGACGGAAACACCATATATTTT
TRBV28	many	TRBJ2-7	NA	CASSFRLRVTYEQYF	TGTGCCAGCAGTTTTCGTCTTCGGGTCACCTACGAGCAGTACTTC
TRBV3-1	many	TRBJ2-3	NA	CASSQVAPNTQYF	TGTGCCAGCAGCCAAGTCGCTCCCAATACGCAGTATTTT
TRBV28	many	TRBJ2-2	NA	CASSSEGTGELFF	TGTGCCAGCAGTTCTGAGGGCACCGGGGAGCTGTTTTTT
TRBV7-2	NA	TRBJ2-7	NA	CASSSDKTKHYEQYF	TGTGCCAGCAGCTCGGACAAAACGAAACACTACGAGCAGTACTTC
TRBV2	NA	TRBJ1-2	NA	CATSGETHYGYTF	TGTGCCACGAGCGGGGAGACGCACTATGGCTACACCTTC
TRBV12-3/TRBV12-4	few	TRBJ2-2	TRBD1	CASTLGQGIGELFF	TGTGCCAGCACCCTGGGACAGGGGATCGGGGAGCTGTTTTTT
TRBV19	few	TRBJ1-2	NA	CASSMVAQWMGYTF	TGTGCCAGTAGTATGGTAGCGCAGTGGATGGGCTACACCTTC
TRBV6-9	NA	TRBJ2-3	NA	CASSYGLHPLDTQYF	TGTGCCAGCAGTTATGGGCTACACCCCCTCGATACGCAGTATTTT